One sample yielded the 5 T cell receptor beta chains listed below, sequenced in a study of a mutant IDH1 vaccine in newly diagnosed glioma. Time point given: baseline, week 1 (first vaccination visit). Treatment in this sample: pre-vaccination baseline after standard-of-care therapy. Method: immunoSEQ multiplex PCR; TCRdb's copy keeps in-frame clones and lacks some. The table records about 70,000 clones, about 86% of them present only once. Sample: peripheral blood mononuclear cells (PBMCs), taken from a glioma patient treated with radiotherapy, temozolomide or both. These receptors were taken from a woman younger than 35 with glioma. Some clones in this sample may be carry-over from other donors' samples.

The V gene is TRBV7-9, the J gene TRBJ1-3; D is ambiguous. Deletions cut 1 base from V and 4 bases from J, with 2 bases between. Germline V gives CDR1 SEHNR, CDR2 FQNEAQ (reference sequence). The CDR3 sequence is 12 residues long. In nucleotides, the CDR3 is TGTGCCAGCAGCTTAGACGGAAACACCATATATTTT. Its translation is CASSLDGNTIYF. Complete variable domain (other parts from reference TRBV7-9 and TRBJ1-3): DTGVSQNPRHKITKRGQNVTFRCDPISEHNRLYWYRQTLGQGPEFLTYFQNEAQLEKSRLLSDRFSAERPKGSFSTLEIQRTEQGDSAMYLCASSLDGNTIYFGEGSWLTVV.

The rearrangement links TRBV4-1 to TRBJ2-1, with 7 bases fitting TRBD2. Germline-derived CDR1 and CDR2 are MGHRA and YSYEKL. The CDR3 loop spans 16 amino acids. V was clipped by 1 base and J by 8 bases; unmatched bases: 11. As DNA, the CDR3 is TGCGCCAGCAGCCAAGCCGGGAGGACGGTGTCGGATGAGCAGTTCTTC. As protein: CASSQAGRTVSDEQFF.

The chain combines TRBV2 with TRBJ1-5; 7 bases fit TRBD1. The CDR3 runs 16 residues. Germline CDR1 reads SNHLY; CDR2 reads FYNNEI. V trimming: 4 bases; J trimming: 2 bases; junction bases outside the gene matches: 8. CDR3 amino acids: CASSGPTGNGNQPQHF. The CDR3 DNA follows: TGTGCCAGCAGTGGACCGACAGGGAACGGCAATCAGCCCCAGCATTTT.

The chain has TRBV4-1 and TRBJ2-7; D is undetermined. Germline CDR1 is MGHRA and CDR2 is YSYEKL. This CDR3 is built from 14 residues. With 1 base removed from V and 3 bases from J, the gap between germline ends came to 10 bases. The DNA of the CDR3 is TGCGCCAGCAGCCAAGTTTCCTCCGGCTACGAGCAGTACTTC. It specifies CASSQVSSGYEQYF.

The V call is TRBV6-4, the J call TRBJ1-6; D is possibly TRBD1 (6 bases). The germline V gene has CDR1 MRHNA and CDR2 SNTAGT. V dropped 3 bases and J dropped 9 bases, with 12 bases sitting between them. The CDR3 length is 14 residues. CDR3 DNA: TGTGCCAGCAGTGATCAGGGGAATACTTCACCCCTCCACTTT. Protein product: CASSDQGNTSPLHF.